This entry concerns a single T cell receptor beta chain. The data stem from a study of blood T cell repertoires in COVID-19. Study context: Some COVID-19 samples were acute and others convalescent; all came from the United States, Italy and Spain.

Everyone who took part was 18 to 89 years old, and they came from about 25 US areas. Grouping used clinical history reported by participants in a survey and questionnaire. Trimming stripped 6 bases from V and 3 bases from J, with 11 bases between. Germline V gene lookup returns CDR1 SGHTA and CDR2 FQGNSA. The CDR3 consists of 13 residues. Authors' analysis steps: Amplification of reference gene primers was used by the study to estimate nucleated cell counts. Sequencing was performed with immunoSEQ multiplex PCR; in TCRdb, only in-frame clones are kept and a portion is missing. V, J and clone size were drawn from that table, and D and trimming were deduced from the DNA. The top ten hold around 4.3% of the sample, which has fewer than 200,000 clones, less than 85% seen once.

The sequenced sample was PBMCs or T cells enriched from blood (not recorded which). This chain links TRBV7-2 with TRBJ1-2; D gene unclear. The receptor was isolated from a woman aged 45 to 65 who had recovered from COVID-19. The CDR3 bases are TGTGCCAGCAGTGACGGCCGGGACTATGGCTACACCTTC. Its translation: CASSDGRDYGYTF.